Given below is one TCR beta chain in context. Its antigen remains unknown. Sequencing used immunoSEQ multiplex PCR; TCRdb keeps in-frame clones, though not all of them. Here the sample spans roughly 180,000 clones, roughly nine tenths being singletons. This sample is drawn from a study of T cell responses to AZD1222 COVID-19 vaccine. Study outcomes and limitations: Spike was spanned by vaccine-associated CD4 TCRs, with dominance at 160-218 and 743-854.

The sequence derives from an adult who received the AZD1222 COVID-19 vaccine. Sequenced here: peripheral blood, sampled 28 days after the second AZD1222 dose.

The CDR3 reads CASSSAPQGTQYF. CDR3 nucleotide sequence: TGTGCCAGCTCCTCCGCGCCCCAGGGGACCCAGTACTTC. The chain carries TRBV27 and TRBJ2-5; tentatively, D is TRBD1 (5 bases). Trimming removed 8 bases from V and 7 bases from J, with 17 bases in between. Germline V gene data show CDR1 as MNHEY and CDR2 as SMNVEV (reference sequence). The CDR3 extends over 13 amino acids.